The T cell receptor beta chain described here comes from a study of Graves' ophthalmopathy and Graves' hyperthyroidism. This clonotype was picked up many times. TCR beta CDR3 regions were amplified from RNA transcripts. HTBI primers served in a first-round RT-PCR, which a second-round multiplex PCR followed. TCRdb reprocessed the multiplex PCR reads with MiXCR, giving one entry per CDR3 protein. The sample contains approximately 330,000 distinct CDR3 sequences, roughly a sixth of which appear only once. All donors with ophthalmopathy were recorded as having moderate-to-severe activity, CAS ≥3, NOSPECS ≥4 and a duration under 3 months. The diagnosis combined clinical symptoms, thyroxine, TRAb, thyroid ultrasound and orbital computed tomography scans. Trimming took off 6 bases at V and 1 base at J, with 8 bases between the two ends. The CDR3 loop spans 13 amino acids. Per the germline V gene, CDR1 is KGHDR and CDR2 is SFDVKD.

The V call is TRBV24-1, the J call TRBJ2-5; the D call may be TRBD1 or TRBD2 (5 bases each). Sequencing was carried out using peripheral blood. This clonotype was sampled from an adult man with Graves' ophthalmopathy. CDR3 sequence reads: CATSTGTQETQYF. CDR3 sequence (DNA): TGTGCCACCAGTACCGGGACCCAAGAGACCCAGTACTTC.